This T cell receptor (beta chain) was retrieved from a study of T cell repertoires in cytomegalovirus infection. Germline CDR1 is MNHEY and CDR2 is SMNVEV (reference sequence). CDR3 size: 16 residues. The trim removed 4 bases at V and 7 bases at J, leaving 13 bases unmatched. TCRdb reprocessed the reads via MiXCR and lists one record per CDR3 protein. The data hold some 500,000 distinct CDR3 sequences, with approximately 40% observed a single time. This clonotype was observed a handful of times. Antigen specificity is unknown. Whole-study findings and limits: Predominance within the ex vivo response was attributable to HLA-C-restricted CMV-specific TCR beta clonotypes.

The source was cultured PBMCs, collected from culture after CMV antigen stimulation. The rearrangement uses TRBV27 and TRBJ1-2; 9 bases match TRBD1. This TCR was recovered from a human donor in good health (CMV status not recorded). Some clones in this sample may be carry-over from other donors' samples. CDR3: CASSSRFRDRAGGYTF. The CDR3, as DNA: TGTGCCAGCAGTTCACGCTTCAGGGACAGGGCTGGTGGCTACACCTTC.